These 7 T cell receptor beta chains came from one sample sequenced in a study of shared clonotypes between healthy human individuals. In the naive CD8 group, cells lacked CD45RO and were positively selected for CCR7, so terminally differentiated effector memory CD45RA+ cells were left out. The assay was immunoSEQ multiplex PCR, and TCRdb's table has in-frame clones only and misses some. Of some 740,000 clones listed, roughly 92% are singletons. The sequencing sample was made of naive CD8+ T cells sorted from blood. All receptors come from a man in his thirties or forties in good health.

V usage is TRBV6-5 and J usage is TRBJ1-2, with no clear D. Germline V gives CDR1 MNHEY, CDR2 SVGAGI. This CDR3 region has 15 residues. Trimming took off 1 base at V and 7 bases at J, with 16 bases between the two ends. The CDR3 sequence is CASSYYRGSRPGYTF. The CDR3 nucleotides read TGTGCCAGCAGTTACTACCGCGGGTCGCGTCCTGGCTACACCTTC.

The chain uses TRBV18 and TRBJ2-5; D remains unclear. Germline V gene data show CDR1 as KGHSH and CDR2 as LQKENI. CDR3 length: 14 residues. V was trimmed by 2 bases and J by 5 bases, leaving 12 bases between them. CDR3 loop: CASSPEVRWETQYF. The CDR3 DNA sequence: TGTGCCAGCTCACCAGAGGTCCGTTGGGAGACCCAGTACTTC. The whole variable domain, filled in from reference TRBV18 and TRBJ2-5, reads NAGVMQNPRHLVRRRGQEARLRCSPMKGHSHVYWYRQLPEEGLKFMVYLQKENIIDESGMPKERFSAEFPKEGPSILRIQQVVRGDSAAYFCASSPEVRWETQYFGPGTRLLVL.

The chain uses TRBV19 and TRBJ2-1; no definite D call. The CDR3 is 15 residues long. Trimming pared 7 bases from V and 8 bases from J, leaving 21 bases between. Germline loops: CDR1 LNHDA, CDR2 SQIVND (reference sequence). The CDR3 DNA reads TGTGCCAGTACCATGGACCCCTGGTTTCGGGATGAGCAGTTCTTC. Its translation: CASTMDPWFRDEQFF.

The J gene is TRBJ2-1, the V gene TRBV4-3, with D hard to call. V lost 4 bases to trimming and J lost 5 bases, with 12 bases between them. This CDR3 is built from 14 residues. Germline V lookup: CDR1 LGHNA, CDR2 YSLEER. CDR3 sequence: CASSPILDHNEQFF. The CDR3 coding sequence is TGCGCCAGCAGCCCCATTTTAGACCACAATGAGCAGTTCTTC.

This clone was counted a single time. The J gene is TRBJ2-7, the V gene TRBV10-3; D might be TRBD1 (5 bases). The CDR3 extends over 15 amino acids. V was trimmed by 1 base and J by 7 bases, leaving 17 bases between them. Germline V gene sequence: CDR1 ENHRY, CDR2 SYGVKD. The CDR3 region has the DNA TGTGCCATCAGTGAGTTGGGCTTTCCTTCAGGGGAGCAGTACTTC. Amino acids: CAISELGFPSGEQYF.

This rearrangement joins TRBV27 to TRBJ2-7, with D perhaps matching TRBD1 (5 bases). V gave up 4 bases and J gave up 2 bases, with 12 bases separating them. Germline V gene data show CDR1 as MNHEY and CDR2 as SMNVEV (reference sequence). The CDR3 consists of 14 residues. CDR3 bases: TGTGCCAGCAGTTCGGGCAGGGCAACCTACGAGCAGTACTTC. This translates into CASSSGRATYEQYF.

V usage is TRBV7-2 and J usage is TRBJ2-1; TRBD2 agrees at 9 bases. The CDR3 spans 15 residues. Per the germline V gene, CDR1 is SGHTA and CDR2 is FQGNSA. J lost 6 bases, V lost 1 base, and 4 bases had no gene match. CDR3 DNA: TGTGCCAGCAGCTTAGATCCGACTAGCGGCAATGAGCAGTTCTTC. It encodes CASSLDPTSGNEQFF.